The following is a T cell receptor (beta chain) sequence with its context. The antigen is undetermined. Per the germline V gene, CDR1 is SEHNR and CDR2 is FQNEAQ (reference sequence). V was trimmed by 1 base and J by 10 bases, leaving 11 bases between them. The CDR3 length is 13 residues. The sample is drawn from a study of cytomegalovirus exposure and HLA in healthy donors. Study-wide points: Earlier results showed most TCR beta V segments being productive about 87% or about 30% of the time. Per published reports, the classifier diagnosed cytomegalovirus status with high specificity and sensitivity.

13 Jbeta primers and 60 Vbeta primers were used for the PCR. Measured with immunoSEQ multiplex PCR; TCRdb has only the in-frame clones, and not every one. The sample includes roughly 70,000 clones, roughly 79% of them seen just once. Sequences were obtained from PBMCs. J is TRBJ2-1 and V is TRBV7-9; D perhaps matches TRBD2 (5 bases). The sequence was collected from a man between 45 and 60 years old in good health and CMV-seronegative. CDR3 residues: CASSLVTGSEQFF. DNA of the CDR3: TGTGCCAGCAGCTTAGTAACGGGGAGCGAGCAGTTCTTC.